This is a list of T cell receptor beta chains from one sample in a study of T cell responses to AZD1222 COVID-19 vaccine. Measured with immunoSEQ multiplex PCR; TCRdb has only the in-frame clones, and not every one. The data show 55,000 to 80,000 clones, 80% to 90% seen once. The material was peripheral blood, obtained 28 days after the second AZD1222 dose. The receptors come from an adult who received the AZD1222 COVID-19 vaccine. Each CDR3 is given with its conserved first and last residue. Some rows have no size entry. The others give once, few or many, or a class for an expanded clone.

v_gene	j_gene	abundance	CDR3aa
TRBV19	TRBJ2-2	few	CASRSRPTSGSGTGELFF
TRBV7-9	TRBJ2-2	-	CASSSSTGELFF
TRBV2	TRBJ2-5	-	CASSPSGETQYF
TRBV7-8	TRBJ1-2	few	CASSFLGQPSNYGYTF
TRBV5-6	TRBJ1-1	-	CASSFMGPLTEAFF
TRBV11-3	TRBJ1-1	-	CASSRNMGTEAFF
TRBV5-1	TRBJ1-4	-	CASTLAAGGEKLFF
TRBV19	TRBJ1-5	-	CASSKGTGGSHQPQHF
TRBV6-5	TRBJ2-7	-	CAAQVRESHYEQYF
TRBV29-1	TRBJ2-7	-	CSITKAGVGREQYF
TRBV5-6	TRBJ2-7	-	CASSFRLAGGEEQYF
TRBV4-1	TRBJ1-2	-	CASSPGLGGRRGYGYTF
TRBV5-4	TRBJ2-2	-	CASSGLAPNTGELFF
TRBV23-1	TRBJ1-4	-	CASSSPTGSIGEKLFF
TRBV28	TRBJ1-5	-	CASRLQGSDQPQHF
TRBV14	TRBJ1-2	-	CASSQGDYGYTF
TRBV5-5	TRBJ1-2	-	CASSPQPGQGSWRGYTF
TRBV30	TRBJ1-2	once	CAWSFLQGGYGYTF
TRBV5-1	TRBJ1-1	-	CASSASASRDRALGTEAFF
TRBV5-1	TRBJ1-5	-	CASSSTGGINQPQHF
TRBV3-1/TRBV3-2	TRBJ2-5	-	CASSPSGDRWQETQYF
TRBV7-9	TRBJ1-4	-	CASSLEQGGEKLFF
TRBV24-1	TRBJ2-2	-	CATSDPTKTQNTGELFF
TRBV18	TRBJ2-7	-	CASSLSGNAYEQYF
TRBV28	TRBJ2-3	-	CASSLGFTDTQYF
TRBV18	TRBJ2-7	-	CASSDGQGYEQYF
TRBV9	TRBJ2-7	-	CASSDGQGQTYEQYF
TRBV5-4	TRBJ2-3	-	CASSPGGVTDTQYF
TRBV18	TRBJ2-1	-	CASSPQEVEVYNEQFF
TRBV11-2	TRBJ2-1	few	CASTRLNGGNEQFF
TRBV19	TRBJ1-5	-	CASSIREVNQPQHF
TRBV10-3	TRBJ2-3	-	CAISGSGPRGDTQYF
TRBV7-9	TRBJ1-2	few	CASSLFPEADYGYTF
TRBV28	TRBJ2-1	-	CASSWTEIYNEQFF
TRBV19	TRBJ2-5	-	CASSISIGLYTGDQETQYF
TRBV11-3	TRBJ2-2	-	CASSQMTGSTGELFF
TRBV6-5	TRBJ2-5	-	CASSSSGETQYF
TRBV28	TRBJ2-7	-	CASSPRPGLDWAYEQYF
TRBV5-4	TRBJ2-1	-	CASSFLGGSYNEQFF
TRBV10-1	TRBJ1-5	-	CASTDIRVPSNQPQHF
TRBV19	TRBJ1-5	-	CASTPLLVGNFKDQPQHF
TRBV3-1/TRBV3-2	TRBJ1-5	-	CASSQSAGTHQPQHF
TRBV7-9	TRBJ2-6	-	CASSHTGVGANVLTF
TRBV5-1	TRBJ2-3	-	CASRIFFTDTQYF
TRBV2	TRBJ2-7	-	CASRPQGGTYEQYF
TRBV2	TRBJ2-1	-	CASSGGVEQFF
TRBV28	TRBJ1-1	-	CASSLAGWDTEAFF
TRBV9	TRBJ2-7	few	CASGGGYEQYF
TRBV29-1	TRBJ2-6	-	CSVVWTVTSSGANVLTF
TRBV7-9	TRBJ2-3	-	CASSVSGREDTQYF
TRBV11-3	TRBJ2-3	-	CASSATGLTDTQYF
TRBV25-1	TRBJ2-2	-	CASSESRGLTGELFF
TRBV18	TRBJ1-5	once	CASSPPGHRDQPQHF
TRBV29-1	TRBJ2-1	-	CSVEQGGYNEQFF
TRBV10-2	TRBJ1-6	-	CATSGQNSPLHF